One T cell receptor (beta chain) is described in this entry. Other DNA sequences in the same sample also yield this CDR3. The sample comes from a study of shared clonotypes between healthy human individuals. The overall study: Three plates were used per donor for CD4 naive, three for CD4 memory, two for CD8 naive and one for CD8 memory.

Original analysis: ImmunoSEQ only sent back junction sequences with no quality scores, so filtering was done differently. Here immunoSEQ multiplex PCR was the method, and the copy in TCRdb shows in-frame clones only, minus some. D and trimming were read from the DNA, whereas the V and J calls and clone size are those reported in that table. The table includes about 1.1 million clones, roughly 80% detected once. The sequencing input was memory CD4+ T cells from PBMCs. Subset given: CD45RA-negative fraction. This sequence was found in a man aged 18 to 35 in good health. Some clones in this sample may be carry-over from other donors' samples.

The CDR3 sequence is CASSLEGTGELFF. CDR3 DNA sequence: TGCGCCAGCAGCTTGGAGGGGACCGGGGAGCTGTTTTTT. The chain is built from TRBV5-1 and TRBJ2-2, with a possible D match to TRBD1 (5 bases). Germline CDR1 and CDR2: SGHRS and YFSETQ. The V gene lost 0 bases and the J gene lost 5 bases, with 5 bases spanning the gap. The CDR3 runs 13 residues.